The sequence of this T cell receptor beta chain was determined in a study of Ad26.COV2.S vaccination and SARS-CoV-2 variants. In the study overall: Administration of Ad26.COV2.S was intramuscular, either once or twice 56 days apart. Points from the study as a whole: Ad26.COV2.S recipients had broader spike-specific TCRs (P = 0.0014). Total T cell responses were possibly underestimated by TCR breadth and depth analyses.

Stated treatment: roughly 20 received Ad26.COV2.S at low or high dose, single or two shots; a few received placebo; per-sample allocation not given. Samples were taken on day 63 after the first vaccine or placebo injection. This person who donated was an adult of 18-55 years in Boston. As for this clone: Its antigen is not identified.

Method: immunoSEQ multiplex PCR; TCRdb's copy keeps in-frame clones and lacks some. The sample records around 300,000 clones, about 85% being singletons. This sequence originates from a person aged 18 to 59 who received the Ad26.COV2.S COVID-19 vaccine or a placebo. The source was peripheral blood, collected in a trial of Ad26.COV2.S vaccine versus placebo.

This CDR3 reads CASSQEGNSPLHF. DNA for the CDR3: TGTGCCAGCAGCCAAGAGGGGAATTCACCCCTCCACTTT. The gene calls are TRBV3-1 (or the pseudogene TRBV3-2) and TRBJ1-6; D remains unclear. Germline loops: CDR1 LGHDT, CDR2 YNNKEL (reference sequence). The CDR3 length is 13 residues. V was shortened by 0 bases and J by 7 bases, with 4 bases between the two germline ends.